The 3 T cell receptor beta chains listed next were all sequenced from one sample in a study of OX40 agonist ivuxolimab in advanced cancers. This table comes from immunoSEQ multiplex PCR, and its TCRdb copy is limited to in-frame clones, with some not included. The sample records some 17,000 clones, about nine tenths being singletons. The starting material was CD4+ or CD8+ T cells sorted from blood, obtained in a trial of the OX40 agonist ivuxolimab. These receptors were obtained from an adult with an advanced solid tumor such as melanoma, head and neck, liver or kidney cancer.

The CDR3 nucleotides are TGTGCCAGCAGTTACAGCTCTGGAAACACCATATATTTT. Its translation: CASSYSSGNTIYF. The chain recombines TRBV28 with TRBJ1-3; D not certain. Trimming left V 4 bases short and J 0 bases short, with 4 bases between. Germline V gene lookup returns CDR1 MDHEN and CDR2 SYDVKM. The length of the CDR3 is 13 residues. Complete variable domain (other parts from reference TRBV28 and TRBJ1-3): DVKVTQSSRYLVKRTGEKVFLECVQDMDHENMFWYRQDPGLGLRLIYFSYDVKMKEKGDIPEGYSVSREKKERFSLILESASTNQTSMYLCASSYSSGNTIYFGEGSWLTVV.

The genes are TRBV28 and TRBJ2-5, with D perhaps matching TRBD2 (5 bases). Per the germline V gene, CDR1 is MDHEN and CDR2 is SYDVKM. V was pared by 6 bases and J by 3 bases, with 17 bases between. The length of the CDR3 is 15 residues. CDR3 coding DNA: TGTGCCAGCAGCATACTACCGGGAAATAAAGAGACCCAGTACTTC. Its protein product is CASSILPGNKETQYF.

This clone has only one observation. CDR3 sequence: CASSVVAGSYNEQFF. CDR3 DNA: TGTGCCAGCAGCGTAGTGGCGGGATCTTACAATGAGCAGTTCTTC. The V gene is TRBV9, the J gene TRBJ2-1; D may be TRBD2 (6 bases). The CDR3 has 15 amino acids. Germline V CDR1 and CDR2: SGDLS, YYNGEE. Trimming shortened V by 0 bases and J by 4 bases, and 11 bases separated the two germline ends.